The T cell receptor beta chain under discussion was sequenced for a study of blood T cell repertoires in COVID-19. How the authors handled the data: Reference gene primer amplification gave nucleated cell count estimates. Method: immunoSEQ multiplex PCR; TCRdb's copy keeps in-frame clones and lacks some. D and trimming come from the DNA, and the V and J calls and clone size come from that table. The table records roughly 200,000 clones, 86% of them present only once. CDR3 size: 13 residues. The germline gives CDR1 MNHEY, CDR2 SMNVEV (reference sequence). Trimming cost V 5 bases and J 5 bases, with 12 bases left between them.

This TCR was recovered from a woman in her thirties or forties with acute COVID-19. This sequence joins TRBV27 and TRBJ1-2; D not resolved. Material: PBMCs or T cells enriched from blood (not recorded which). The CDR3 loop is CASSPSWPYGYTF. The CDR3 DNA follows: TGTGCCAGCAGTCCCTCCTGGCCGTATGGCTACACCTTC.